The T cell receptor (beta chain) under discussion was sequenced for a study of cytomegalovirus exposure and HLA in healthy donors. The PCR contained 60 Vbeta and 13 Jbeta primers. Sequencing used immunoSEQ multiplex PCR; TCRdb keeps in-frame clones, though not all of them. The table lists 110,000 or so clones, 75% to 85% of them singletons. This clone was seen only once. V was cut by 0 bases and J by 5 bases, with 8 bases left in between. CDR3 length: 13 residues. The V gene's germline CDR1 is SGHNT and CDR2 YYREEE (reference sequence). Sequences were obtained from PBMCs. The TCR originated in a man aged 25-40 years in good health and CMV-seronegative. The rearrangement joins TRBV5-4 to TRBJ2-5, with D unresolved. The CDR3 protein is CASSLVVGETQYF. The CDR3 nucleotides read TGTGCCAGCAGCTTGGTGGTCGGGGAGACCCAGTACTTC.